This TCR beta chain was identified during a study of blood T cell repertoires in COVID-19. Study background: Nucleic acid was either cDNA or gDNA, and it came from T cells, B-cell-depleted T cells, or PBMCs.

During active infection, Seattle patients enrolled and were then monitored through disease. Germline V CDR1 and CDR2: SGHRS, YFSETQ. This CDR3 is 15 amino acids long. Trimming cost V 1 base and J 5 bases, with 15 bases left between them. Per the original data handling: From reference gene primer amplification, estimates of nucleated cell counts were derived. Sequencing used immunoSEQ multiplex PCR; TCRdb keeps in-frame clones, though not all of them. The V and J calls and the clone size are those of that table, but D and trimming were determined from the DNA. The sample includes 200,000 to 300,000 clones, over 90% of them seen just once.

This TCR was sampled from a man under 40 with COVID-19, enrolled during active disease. The chain links TRBV5-1 to TRBJ2-5; a weak D match, TRBD2 (7 bases). Sequences were obtained from peripheral blood. In nucleotides, the CDR3 is TGCGCCAGCAGCTTGCGGTCGGGGGGCGGGGAGACCCAGTACTTC. Translation: CASSLRSGGGETQYF.